One TCR beta chain is described in this entry. The antigen it binds to is not known. Base qualities are not provided; no much larger clone lies one nucleotide away. The data were taken from a study of CD8+ T cells in alopecia areata (dated by TCRdb to the late 2010s). In the study overall: The treated patients took part in an open-label pilot trial in which moderate-to-severe alopecia areata was treated with oral tofacitinib at 5 to 10 mg twice daily. Patients stayed on tofacitinib for 6 to 18 months and then had 6 months of follow-up off drug so that delayed response and recurrence could be assessed. To study T cell clonal expansion in alopecia areata, the researchers applied high-throughput TCRbeta sequencing to both the C3H/HeJ mouse model and human patients. Human TCRbeta sequencing covered scalp tissue and sorted CD4+ and CD8+ peripheral blood T cells from patchy and totalis/universalis alopecia areata patients and healthy controls. Biopsies were taken from tofacitinib-treated patients at baseline and again at 4 and 24 weeks into treatment, and several of those patients also had a later scalp biopsy. Scalp clonality was compared among normal scalp (n=4), patchy alopecia areata scalp (n=8), and alopecia totalis/universalis scalp (n=8). RNA was extracted with the PAXgene miRNA kit for fixed scalp, the miRNeasy kit for PBMCs, and the RNeasy kit for mouse skin. Amplification of TCRbeta CDR3 regions was done by immunoSEQ multiplex PCR using 35 Vbeta forward primers and 13 Jbeta reverse primers. The paper as a whole reports these results and caveats: Scalp TCR repertoire analysis is complicated because resident alphabeta T cells in normal human skin are also sequenced, whereas mouse skin is dominated by gammadelta T cells. Compared with mice, TCR sequences shared between patients were less clear, possibly partly because of HLA diversity across the patient population. Lesional scalp, especially in alopecia totalis/universalis, showed higher clonality and more expanded CD8+ clones than normal scalp, suggesting antigenic drive.

The library was obtained by the immunoSEQ multiplex PCR assay. To provide template for TCR sequencing, every sample had RNA extracted and reverse transcribed into cDNA. SuperScript III was used to make first-strand cDNA, primed with a 2:1 mix of oligo-dT and random hexamers. A synthetic immune receptor repertoire was used to gauge amplification bias, and whatever bias remained was removed computationally. The study's own analysis went as follows. Raw reads were preprocessed for error removal, and CDR3 was defined according to IMGT conventions as running from the conserved cysteine to phenylalanine. Clonality was computed by normalizing Shannon entropy by log2 of the number of productive unique TCRs and subtracting the result from 1. Whether scalp clones were CD4 or CD8 was inferred by matching scalp TCRbeta sequences against CD4 and CD8 repertoires sorted from blood. The table comes from immuneACCESS by way of TCRdb, which keeps in-frame sequences with V and J called. Part of the clones is missing from these tables; in studies checked, under half for an unresolved V gene and the rest for unknown reasons. That table supplies the V and J calls and clone size; D and trimming were determined from the DNA. The sample table holds around 100,000 clones, of which 41% were seen once. The ten largest make up about 1.4% of the sample.

Lesional scalp punch biopsies and peripheral blood were obtained from alopecia areata patients. PBMCs were isolated by density centrifugation and stained for CD3, CD4 and CD8, and CD4+ and CD8+ T cells were sorted on a FACSAria. The germline V gene (reference sequence) sets CDR1 to MNHEY and CDR2 to SMNVEV. The V end loses 5 bases and the J end loses 3 bases, and a stretch of 20 bases separates them. The CDR3 measures 16 amino acids from cysteine to phenylalanine. CDR3 DNA is the only sequence kept; it has 48 bases, read in frame from the first base. The sample consisted of CD4+ T cells sorted from blood. This receptor was taken from a human donor with alopecia areata. The chain is assembled from TRBV27 and TRBJ2-7; confidence is insufficient to name the D gene. The CDR3 protein sequence reads: CASSLERPTLIYEQYF. The nucleotides read TGTGCCAGCAGTCTTGAACGGCCCACGCTTATCTACGAGCAGTACTTC.